The 28 T cell receptor beta chains given below trace back to one sample, sequenced in a study of blood T cell repertoires in COVID-19. Sequencing was performed with immunoSEQ multiplex PCR; in TCRdb, only in-frame clones are kept and a portion is missing. The table has a few hundred thousand clones, around four fifths seen once; the top ten hold about 4.3%. Sequenced material: peripheral blood. The receptors here all came from a man in his sixties who had recovered from COVID-19.

The chain carries TRBV5-6 and TRBJ1-1; TRBD1 might be the D (5 bases). Trimming shortened V by 0 bases and J by 6 bases, and 9 bases separated the two germline ends. Germline V CDR1 and CDR2: SGHDT, YYEEEE. This CDR3 region has 13 residues. CDR3 sequence: CASSLAGPAEAFF. CDR3 nucleotides: TGTGCCAGCAGCTTGGCAGGGCCGGCTGAAGCTTTCTTT.

The chain is built from TRBV7-6 and TRBJ2-1, with a weak D call TRBD2 (6 bases). Germline CDR1 SGHVS, CDR2 FNYEAQ. The CDR3 spans 16 residues. V lost 0 bases to trimming and J lost 2 bases, with 11 bases between them. DNA for the CDR3: TGTGCCAGCAGCTTAGCGGGCGGGGAGACCTACAATGAGCAGTTCTTC. This translates into CASSLAGGETYNEQFF. The full variable domain, with the rest looked up from reference TRBV7-6 and TRBJ2-1, is GAGVSQSPRYKVTKRGQDVALRCDPISGHVSLYWYRQALGQGPEFLTYFNYEAQQDKSGLPNDRFSAERPEGSISTLTIQRTEQRDSAMYRCASSLAGGETYNEQFFGPGTRLTVL.

This chain links TRBV6-5 with TRBJ2-5; TRBD1 matches at 11 bases. This CDR3 comprises 14 residues. The V gene's germline CDR1 is MNHEY and CDR2 SVGAGI. The junction had 7 bases not matched to a gene; V was cut back by 8 bases and J by 5 bases. In DNA form, the CDR3 reads TGTGCCAGCCGGACAGGGGGCAGAGCCGAGACCCAGTACTTC. It translates to CASRTGGRAETQYF.

This clone was seen only once. The rearrangement uses TRBV18 and TRBJ2-1; 8 bases align to TRBD2. Germline-derived CDR1 and CDR2 are KGHSH and LQKENI. V shed 5 bases and J 0 bases; nucleotides not matched to a gene: 3. There are 15 residues in the CDR3. The DNA for the CDR3 is TGTGCCAGCTCATCGAGCGGGAGCTCCTACAATGAGCAGTTCTTC. This translates into CASSSSGSSYNEQFF.

This clone was recorded only once. This rearrangement joins TRBV19 to TRBJ2-3, with D hard to call. V was clipped by 5 bases and J by 0 bases, with 12 bases between them. From germline, CDR1 is LNHDA and CDR2 SQIVND (reference sequence). This CDR3 contains 15 residues. The CDR3 spells CASSLSGYSTDTQYF. The CDR3 DNA sequence: TGTGCCAGTAGTCTATCCGGGTACAGCACAGATACGCAGTATTTT.

The chain couples TRBV3-1 (or the pseudogene TRBV3-2) to TRBJ2-3; D possibly corresponds to TRBD1 (5 bases). V was clipped by 4 bases and J by 1 base, with 12 bases between them. From germline, CDR1 is LGHDT and CDR2 YNNKEL (reference sequence). The CDR3 is made up of 15 amino acids. CDR3 DNA sequence: TGTGCCAGCAGCCCCAGGGTGACAGGCACAGATACGCAGTATTTT. It yields the protein CASSPRVTGTDTQYF.

The genes are TRBV19 and TRBJ2-3, with TRBD2 identical over 14 bases. The CDR3 runs to 19 residues. Germline CDR1 is LNHDA and CDR2 is SQIVND (reference sequence). Losses at the gene ends were 4 bases for V and 2 bases for J; bases not matched to a gene: 11. CDR3 residues: CASSREGLAGGFNTDTQYF. The CDR3 DNA reads as TGTGCCAGTAGTAGGGAAGGACTAGCGGGGGGTTTCAACACAGATACGCAGTATTTT. The whole variable domain, remainder taken from reference TRBV19 and TRBJ2-3, is DGGITQSPKYLFRKEGQNVTLSCEQNLNHDAMYWYRQDPGQGLRLIYYSQIVNDFQKGDIAEGYSVSREKKESFPLTVTSAQKNPTAFYLCASSREGLAGGFNTDTQYFGPGTRLTVL.

The chain links TRBV7-8 to TRBJ1-6, with D possibly matching TRBD1 (6 bases). Germline V gene lookup returns CDR1 SGHVS and CDR2 FQNEAQ. The length of the CDR3 is 15 residues. The V and J ends lost 1 base and 13 bases respectively, with 17 bases between them. The DNA for the CDR3 is TGTGCCAGCAGCTTAGGGGGGCGGAGCGGGGGCCCCCTCCACTTT. It specifies CASSLGGRSGGPLHF.

In its sample, this clone was seen a few times. CDR3 amino acids: CSAPEREKLFF. Written as DNA, the CDR3 is TGCAGTGCACCCGAGAGGGAAAAACTGTTTTTT. V and J are TRBV20-1 and TRBJ1-4; D uncertain. Deletions cut 6 bases from V and 8 bases from J, with 10 bases between. Germline V CDR1 and CDR2: DFQATT, SNEGSKA (reference sequence). The CDR3 has 11 amino acids.

The chain joins TRBV7-8 to TRBJ2-1; TRBD2 agrees at 13 bases. Germline CDR1 and CDR2: SGHVS and FQNEAQ. Trimming took 0 bases from V and 1 from J; bases not matched to a gene: 6. The CDR3 length is 19 residues. The CDR3 sequence is CASSLAVLAGGKSYNEQFF. In nucleotides, the CDR3 is TGTGCCAGCAGCTTAGCGGTACTAGCGGGAGGGAAGTCCTACAATGAGCAGTTCTTC.

J is TRBJ2-3 and V is TRBV24-1, with D uncertain. This CDR3 spans 15 amino acids. V gave up 0 bases and J gave up 6 bases, with 12 bases separating them. Per germline, CDR1 KGHDR and CDR2 SFDVKD. The CDR3: CATSDLGAVGDTQYF. In DNA, the CDR3 is TGTGCCACCAGTGATTTGGGCGCGGTCGGGGATACGCAGTATTTT.

The chain combines TRBV6-6 with TRBJ2-7, with D possibly being TRBD1 (6 bases). This CDR3 spans 16 amino acids. V was clipped by 6 bases and J by 0 bases, with 18 bases between them. Germline lookup yields CDR1 MNHNY and CDR2 SVGAGI (reference sequence). CDR3 nucleotide sequence: TGTGCCAGCAGCCCAGGGCTAGGACAGCACTCCTACGAGCAGTACTTC. It yields the protein CASSPGLGQHSYEQYF.

The rearrangement links TRBV6-6 to TRBJ1-6; the D is unclear. Trimming cost V 2 bases and J 1 base, with 6 bases left between them. The CDR3 spans 15 residues. Germline-derived CDR1 and CDR2 are MNHNY and SVGAGI (reference sequence). CDR3 coding DNA: TGTGCCAGCAGTTACGGCCGATCCTATAATTCACCCCTCCACTTT. It translates to CASSYGRSYNSPLHF.

The J gene is TRBJ2-7, the V gene TRBV19, with 8 bases lining up with TRBD2. The CDR3 covers 15 residues. Looked up from germline, CDR1 is LNHDA and CDR2 is SQIVND (reference sequence). V was pared by 8 bases and J by 5 bases, with 14 bases of the junction left unmatched. CDR3 region: CASSTSAGVVHEQYF. In DNA form, the CDR3 reads TGTGCCAGTTCAACGTCAGCGGGAGTGGTCCACGAGCAGTACTTC.

The chain combines TRBV25-1 with TRBJ2-3; D unclear. The ends were cut back, 2 bases at V and 4 bases at J, with 10 bases in the middle. The CDR3 has 14 amino acids. The germline CDR1 and CDR2 sequences are MGHDK and SYGVNS. The CDR3 DNA follows: TGTGCCAGCAGTGAAGCCAGACAACCAGATACGCAGTATTTT. Residues: CASSEARQPDTQYF.

This clone has a single count. The CDR3 coding sequence is TGTGCCAGCAGCTGGGGGACAGAACCTAACTATGGCTACACCTTC. Its protein product is CASSWGTEPNYGYTF. The chain carries TRBV11-2 and TRBJ1-2, with 7 bases aligning to TRBD1. From germline, CDR1 is SGHAT and CDR2 FQNNGV. CDR3 length equals 15 residues. The junction had 5 bases not matched to a gene; V was cut back by 4 bases and J by 0 bases.

The sample holds a few counts of this clone. J is TRBJ2-1 and V is TRBV7-3, with 12 bases lining up with TRBD2. The CDR3 extends over 16 amino acids. Germline values: CDR1 SGHTA, CDR2 FQGTGA. J lost 2 bases, V lost 6 bases, and 5 bases had no gene match. CDR3 amino acids: CASSPTSGGTYNEQFF. Written as DNA, the CDR3 is TGTGCCAGCAGTCCGACTAGCGGGGGCACCTACAATGAGCAGTTCTTC.

V is TRBV5-5 and J is TRBJ2-3, with 7 bases lining up with TRBD2. Germline-derived CDR1 and CDR2 are SGHKS and YYEKEE (reference sequence). The junction had 9 bases not matched to a gene; V was cut back by 0 bases and J by 5 bases. CDR3 length: 16 residues. CDR3 bases: TGTGCCAGCAGCTTGGTGGCTAGCGGCACGAAAGATACGCAGTATTTT. Its translation: CASSLVASGTKDTQYF.

This clone came up once. The V gene is TRBV11-1, the J gene TRBJ1-2; TRBD1 might be the D (6 bases). Per germline, CDR1 SGHAT and CDR2 FQDESV (reference sequence). This CDR3 is built from 15 residues. The ends were cut back, 4 bases at V and 5 bases at J, with 17 bases in the middle. This chain's CDR3 is CASSSRRTEGYGYTF. CDR3 sequence (DNA): TGTGCCAGCAGCTCGCGACGGACAGAAGGATATGGCTACACCTTC.

This clone was recorded a few times. This chain connects TRBV10-1 to TRBJ1-5; D ambiguous. This CDR3 contains 13 residues. Trimming took 2 bases from V and 4 from J, leaving 6 bases between them. Germline lookup yields CDR1 WNHNN and CDR2 SYGVQD (reference sequence). The CDR3 is CASSEVRNQPQHF. The CDR3 region has the DNA TGCGCCAGCAGTGAGGTCCGTAATCAGCCCCAGCATTTT.

The chain combines TRBV6-5 with TRBJ1-5, with D unresolved. This CDR3 contains 14 residues. In germline, CDR1 is MNHEY, CDR2 SVGAGI. V gave up 6 bases and J gave up 1 base, with 10 bases separating them. CDR3 region: CASRREGSNQPQHF. CDR3 nucleotides: TGTGCCAGCAGGCGAGAGGGAAGCAATCAGCCCCAGCATTTT.

The V gene is TRBV7-9, the J gene TRBJ1-4; 7 bases line up with TRBD1. The CDR3 loop spans 15 amino acids. CDR1 and CDR2 from the germline V gene are SEHNR and FQNEAQ (reference sequence). Trimming took 5 bases from V and 5 from J; bases not matched to a gene: 8. As DNA, the CDR3 is TGTGCCAGCAGCAGGCGGGACAGTCGGAATGAAAAACTGTTTTTT. This translates into CASSRRDSRNEKLFF.

V and J are TRBV11-3 and TRBJ2-7, with 7 nucleotides matching TRBD1. Germline V gene sequence: CDR1 SGHNT, CDR2 YENEEA. This CDR3 has 13 amino acids. Trimming cost V 0 bases and J 6 bases; bases outside gene matches: 2. The CDR3 protein is CASSLETGSEQYF. CDR3 DNA: TGTGCCAGCAGCTTAGAGACAGGGAGCGAGCAGTACTTC.

The V call is TRBV13, the J call TRBJ2-5; TRBD2 is a possible D gene (5 bases). This CDR3 is built from 15 residues. Germline V gene sequence: CDR1 PRHDT, CDR2 FYEKMQ (reference sequence). The V and J ends lost 4 bases and 2 bases respectively, with 14 bases between them. The CDR3 loop is CASSSGLGIQETQYF. Here the CDR3 DNA reads TGTGCCAGCAGCTCCGGACTCGGCATACAAGAGACCCAGTACTTC.

The chain joins TRBV7-8 to TRBJ1-5; 8 bases fit TRBD1. The J segment lost 2 bases and the V segment lost 0 bases, leaving 6 bases of the junction unmatched. The CDR3 is 17 amino acids. Germline V gene data show CDR1 as SGHVS and CDR2 as FQNEAQ. CDR3 residues: CASSLAQGAMGNQPQHF. CDR3 nucleotide sequence: TGTGCCAGCAGCTTAGCGCAGGGGGCGATGGGCAATCAGCCCCAGCATTTT.

The chain is built from TRBV29-1 and TRBJ1-2; D gene unclear. CDR3 length: 12 amino acids. V was pared by 6 bases and J by 3 bases, with 11 bases between. Germline V gene data show CDR1 as SQVTM and CDR2 as ANQGSEA. CDR3 DNA: TGCAGCGTAAGGGAGGGAGACTATGGCTACACCTTC. Its protein is CSVREGDYGYTF.

The V and J genes are TRBV28 and TRBJ2-3; TRBD2 might be the D (6 bases). V lost 7 bases and J 1 base, leaving 9 bases between the germline ends. From germline, CDR1 is MDHEN and CDR2 SYDVKM. The CDR3 has 13 amino acids. The CDR3 here is CASIGGGTDTQYF. The CDR3 region has the DNA TGTGCCAGCATCGGGGGAGGCACAGATACGCAGTATTTT.

The rearrangement joins TRBV9 to TRBJ2-4; weak D call: TRBD2 (5 bases). The CDR3 has 12 amino acids. The V and J ends lost 0 bases and 13 bases respectively, with 11 bases between them. Germline V CDR1 and CDR2: SGDLS, YYNGEE. The CDR3 DNA sequence: TGTGCCAGCAGCGTAGTAGGAGGACCCCAGTACTTC. It codes for CASSVVGGPQYF.